This passage covers 27 T cell receptor beta chains from one sample sequenced in a study of cytomegalovirus exposure and HLA in healthy donors. It was with 60 Vbeta and 13 Jbeta primers that the PCR ran. Measured with immunoSEQ multiplex PCR; TCRdb has only the in-frame clones, and not every one. Of about 150,000 clones listed, under 70% are singletons. Sequencing was performed on PBMCs. These receptor sequences come from a woman aged 25 to 39 in good health and CMV-seropositive.

This clone was detected only a few times. V gene TRBV5-1 combines with J gene TRBJ1-5; perhaps TRBD1 as D (6 bases). The CDR3 contains 15 residues. V gave up 4 bases and J gave up 2 bases, with 13 bases separating them. The germline gives CDR1 SGHRS, CDR2 YFSETQ. Written as DNA, the CDR3 is TGCGCCAGCAGCCTTGCGGGGGCGGGCAATCAGCCCCAGCATTTT. Protein: CASSLAGAGNQPQHF.

A remark on this clone: A far larger clone lies a single base away; this is likely a read error. CDR3 nucleotides: TGTGCCTGGGAGAAGTACAGGGGGACTGACGCTTTCTTT. As protein: CAWEKYRGTDAFF. The chain has TRBV30 and TRBJ1-1; 8 bases match TRBD1. This CDR3 region has 13 residues. Germline assignment: CDR1 GTSNPN and CDR2 SVGIG (reference sequence).

A single count supports this clone. The chain is built from TRBV28 and TRBJ1-2; TRBD1 matches 8 bases. Germline CDR1 and CDR2: MDHEN and SYDVKM. The CDR3 is 16 residues long. The V and J ends lost 7 bases and 4 bases, in that order; junction bases with no gene match: 14. CDR3 protein: CASTQWGTGRSYGYTF. The CDR3 DNA reads as TGTGCCAGCACACAATGGGGGACAGGAAGATCCTATGGCTACACCTTC.

The genes are TRBV21-1 and TRBJ2-6; whether TRBD1, the table's D call, matches the DNA was not checked. TRBV21-1 is tagged as a pseudogene. This CDR3 spans 16 amino acids. The CDR3 coding sequence is TGTGCCAGCAGCAAAAGGTCAGGTTCTGGGGCCAACGTCCTGACTTTC. It codes for CASSKRSGSGANVLTF.

In this sample, this clone turned up a few times. V gene TRBV9 combines with J gene TRBJ1-5, with 9 nucleotides matching TRBD1. Germline V CDR1 and CDR2: SGDLS, YYNGEE. V lost 3 bases to trimming and J lost 6 bases; unmatched junction nucleotides: 10. The CDR3 consists of 16 residues. CDR3 in DNA: TGTGCCAGCAGCGACGGACAGGGGAGGCTTGGTCAGCCCCAGCATTTT. Amino acid sequence: CASSDGQGRLGQPQHF.

V gene TRBV10-3 combines with J gene TRBJ2-2; TRBD2 matches at 9 bases. Germline V gene data show CDR1 as ENHRY and CDR2 as SYGVKD. J was trimmed by 6 bases and V by 10 bases; bases with no gene match: 9. The CDR3 length is 14 residues. This CDR3 is CATHSGSTPGELFF. CDR3 nucleotide sequence: TGTGCCACCCATAGCGGGAGTACCCCCGGGGAGCTGTTTTTT.

This CDR3 is CASSYTTGTGNSPLHF. CDR3 DNA: TGTGCCAGCAGTTACACAACCGGGACAGGGAATTCACCCCTCCACTTT. The chain employs TRBV6-6 and TRBJ1-6; 9 bases align to TRBD1. This CDR3 has 16 residues. V was clipped by 2 bases and J by 7 bases; unmatched bases: 6. Germline lookup yields CDR1 MNHNY and CDR2 SVGAGI (reference sequence).

The rearrangement joins TRBV18 to TRBJ2-7; 8 bases are a match to TRBD1. The CDR3 has 15 residues. The J segment lost 6 bases and the V segment lost 1 base, leaving 8 bases of the junction unmatched. In germline, CDR1 is KGHSH, CDR2 LQKENI. Here the CDR3 DNA reads TGTGCCAGCTCACCACTGGGACAGGTGGAATCCGAGCAGTACTTC. It yields the protein CASSPLGQVESEQYF. The variable domain in full, with the rest retrieved from reference TRBV18 and TRBJ2-7, is NAGVMQNPRHLVRRRGQEARLRCSPMKGHSHVYWYRQLPEEGLKFMVYLQKENIIDESGMPKERFSAEFPKEGPSILRIQQVVRGDSAAYFCASSPLGQVESEQYFGPGTRLTVT.

The table lists this clone with a few counts. The rearrangement joins TRBV19 to TRBJ1-2; no definite D call. Trimming shortened V by 5 bases and J by 3 bases, and 16 bases separated the two germline ends. The CDR3 totals 15 residues. The germline gives CDR1 LNHDA, CDR2 SQIVND (reference sequence). CDR3 sequence reads: CASSSPLRAHYGYTF. Written as DNA, the CDR3 is TGTGCCAGTAGTTCCCCCCTCCGAGCTCACTATGGCTACACCTTC.

In this sample, this clone turned up a few times. The chain is built from TRBV4-1 and TRBJ1-5; D is unclear. From germline, CDR1 is MGHRA and CDR2 YSYEKL. The CDR3 sequence is 15 residues long. The V end lost 4 bases, the J end lost 0 bases, and 10 bases lay between the germline ends. The CDR3 DNA is TGCGCCAGCAGCCCAGCGGGGAATAGCAATCAGCCCCAGCATTTT. The encoded protein is CASSPAGNSNQPQHF.

The chain links TRBV4-1 to TRBJ2-5; no clear D gene. Germline CDR1 and CDR2: MGHRA and YSYEKL. The length of the CDR3 is 15 residues. V gave up 3 bases and J gave up 3 bases, with 14 bases separating them. The CDR3 spells CASSHRTAPEETQYF. The CDR3 bases are TGCGCCAGCAGCCATAGAACCGCGCCCGAAGAGACCCAGTACTTC.

A few counts support this clone. V usage is TRBV25-1 and J usage is TRBJ2-3, with a weak D call TRBD1 (6 bases). Germline loops: CDR1 MGHDK, CDR2 SYGVNS. The CDR3 contains 13 residues. Trimming removed 2 bases from V and 14 bases from J, with 17 bases in between. Written as DNA, the CDR3 is TGTGCCAGCAGTGAACCGGTCCTAGGGGGTGCGTATTTT. This codes for CASSEPVLGGAYF.

CDR3 amino acids: CASSFTRDYGYTF. In DNA, the CDR3 is TGTGCCAGCAGCTTCACGAGGGACTATGGCTACACCTTC. The chain has TRBV7-2 and TRBJ1-2; D uncertain. Germline-derived CDR1 and CDR2 are SGHTA and FQGNSA. V lost 3 bases, J lost 3 bases, and 8 bases lay in between. This CDR3 is built from 13 residues. Using reference TRBV7-2 and TRBJ1-2 for the parts outside the CDR3, the full variable domain is GAGVSQSPSNKVTEKGKDVELRCDPISGHTALYWYRQSLGQGLEFLIYFQGNSAPDKSGLPSDRFSAERTGGSVSTLTIQRTQQEDSAVYLCASSFTRDYGYTFGSGTRLTVV.

This clone came up a few times. The rearrangement uses TRBV7-2 and TRBJ2-1; D is ambiguous. Between the trimmed V and J ends, which lost 5 bases and 7 bases, there was a span of 9 bases. CDR1 and CDR2 from the germline V gene are SGHTA and FQGNSA. This CDR3 has 12 amino acids. CDR3 in amino acids: CASSRGSNEQFF. CDR3 bases: TGTGCCAGCAGCCGAGGATCTAATGAGCAGTTCTTC.

The chain is built from TRBV5-8 and TRBJ2-5, with a tentative D call TRBD1 (7 bases). V dropped 2 bases and J dropped 9 bases, with 11 bases sitting between them. The CDR3 length is 12 residues. From germline, CDR1 is SGHTS and CDR2 YDEGEE. The CDR3 coding sequence is TGTGCCAGCAGCTTAGGAGGGGGCGCCCAGTACTTC. Translating gives CASSLGGGAQYF. Filled out from reference TRBV5-8 and TRBJ2-5, the complete variable domain reads EAGVTQSPTHLIKTRGQQATLRCSPISGHTSVYWYQQALGLGLQFLLWYDEGEERNRGNFPPRFSGRQFPNYSSELNVNALELEDSALYLCASSLGGGAQYFGPGTRLLVL.

The chain carries TRBV28 and TRBJ1-2, with 10 nucleotides matching TRBD1. Germline CDR1 MDHEN, CDR2 SYDVKM. The CDR3 spans 17 residues. V lost 5 bases to trimming and J lost 2 bases; unmatched junction nucleotides: 11. The CDR3 nucleotides are TGTGCCAGCAGTCGGAGGACCGGGACAGGGGTCAACTATGGCTACACCTTC. This sequence encodes CASSRRTGTGVNYGYTF.

The table lists this clone with a count of one. The J gene is TRBJ1-2, the V gene TRBV21-1. TRBV21-1 is given as a pseudogene. The CDR3 has 16 amino acids. CDR3 residues: CASSKACGDCPCGYTF. CDR3 DNA sequence: TGTGCCAGCAGCAAAGCATGCGGGGACTGCCCCTGCGGCTACACCTTC.

The chain joins TRBV11-2 to TRBJ2-7; 7 bases align to TRBD1. The V gene's germline CDR1 is SGHAT and CDR2 FQNNGV. The CDR3 is 15 residues long. V dropped 0 bases and J dropped 1; count of bases not matched to a gene: 3. This CDR3 reads CASSLEKGQSYEQYF. The CDR3 DNA is TGTGCCAGCAGCTTAGAGAAGGGACAGTCCTACGAGCAGTACTTC.

This clone was seen only once. J is TRBJ2-3 and V is TRBV2, with D possibly being TRBD2 (7 bases). V was trimmed by 8 bases and J by 11 bases, leaving 29 bases between them. This CDR3 contains 16 residues. Germline V gives CDR1 SNHLY, CDR2 FYNNEI. For the CDR3, the DNA is TGTGCCAGCCTAGGGGGGGGACGGCGGATGCGAGCGGGGCAGTATTTT. Protein sequence: CASLGGGRRMRAGQYF.

This clone has a handful of counts. The chain joins TRBV30 to TRBJ2-1; 9 nucleotides agree with TRBD2. V gave up 3 bases and J gave up 2 bases; unmatched junction bases: 5. This CDR3 is 15 amino acids long. CDR1 is GTSNPN, CDR2 SVGIG, per germline (reference sequence). As DNA, the CDR3 is TGTGCCTGGAGCGGACTAGCGAGGGCCTACAATGAGCAGTTCTTC. It specifies CAWSGLARAYNEQFF.

A word on this clone: Other DNA sequences in the same sample also yield this CDR3. This chain links TRBV7-9 with TRBJ2-7; D is uncertain. CDR3 length: 11 residues. Germline CDR1 SEHNR, CDR2 FQNEAQ (reference sequence). Trimming took off 5 bases at V and 1 base at J, with 3 bases between the two ends. The CDR3 sequence: CASSLSYEQYF. The CDR3 DNA reads TGTGCCAGCAGCCTATCCTACGAGCAGTACTTC.

The rearrangement links TRBV5-4 to TRBJ2-1; TRBD1 aligns across 10 bases. Germline values: CDR1 SGHNT, CDR2 YYREEE (reference sequence). The J segment lost 8 bases and the V segment lost 5 bases, leaving 7 bases of the junction unmatched. The CDR3 runs to 14 residues. CDR3 in amino acids: CASSQRQGAYEQFF. The DNA of the CDR3 is TGTGCCAGCAGTCAAAGACAGGGGGCCTATGAGCAGTTCTTC. The full variable domain, rest sourced from reference TRBV5-4 and TRBJ2-1, is ETGVTQSPTHLIKTRGQQVTLRCSSQSGHNTVSWYQQALGQGPQFIFQYYREEENGRGNFPPRFSGLQFPNYSSELNVNALELDDSALYLCASSQRQGAYEQFFGPGTRLTVL.

The V call is TRBV4-1, the J call TRBJ1-6, with D perhaps matching TRBD1 (5 bases). CDR3 length: 12 amino acids. CDR1 is MGHRA, CDR2 YSYEKL, per germline. The germline V and J ends were trimmed by 8 bases and 14 bases, with 16 bases remaining between them. This CDR3 is CASQNGGKSLHF. The CDR3 bases are TGCGCCAGCCAAAACGGGGGAAAGTCCCTCCACTTT.

The chain couples TRBV6-1 to TRBJ1-2; possibly TRBD1 for D (5 bases). Germline V CDR1 and CDR2: MNHNS, SASEGT. Between the trimmed V and J ends, which lost 2 bases and 5 bases, there was a span of 9 bases. The CDR3 loop spans 13 amino acids. CDR3 sequence reads: CASSEQGVYGYTF. CDR3 bases: TGTGCCAGCAGTGAACAGGGTGTATATGGCTACACCTTC.

This chain links TRBV5-1 with TRBJ2-7; weak D call: TRBD1 (5 bases). The CDR3 runs to 14 residues. Germline CDR1 reads SGHRS; CDR2 reads YFSETQ. The V and J ends lost 1 base and 2 bases respectively, with 10 bases between them. This chain's CDR3 is CASSLPRTTYEQYF. The CDR3 DNA reads TGCGCCAGCAGCTTGCCCCGGACAACCTACGAGCAGTACTTC.

The chain joins TRBV5-1 to TRBJ1-5; TRBD1 is a possible D gene (6 bases). CDR1 and CDR2 (germline): SGHRS, YFSETQ. This CDR3 has 17 amino acids. The V and J ends lost 0 bases and 2 bases respectively, with 15 bases between them. CDR3 amino acids: CASSLDPTGLGNQPQHF. CDR3 in DNA: TGCGCCAGCAGCTTGGACCCTACAGGGTTAGGCAATCAGCCCCAGCATTTT.

The chain joins TRBV7-2 to TRBJ2-7; 7 bases agree with TRBD1. Trimming took 5 bases from V and 1 from J; bases not matched to a gene: 5. CDR1 and CDR2 from the germline V gene are SGHTA and FQGNSA. This CDR3 comprises 14 residues. The CDR3 DNA sequence: TGTGCCAGCAGCGAGGGGGCGAGGTCCTACGAGCAGTACTTC. Protein product: CASSEGARSYEQYF.